The T cell receptor beta chain under discussion was sequenced for a study of technical replicates of blood from a handful of donors. CDR1 is MDHEN, CDR2 SYDVKM, per germline. This CDR3 is 14 amino acids long. The J segment lost 3 bases and the V segment lost 3 bases, leaving 3 bases of the junction unmatched. The method was immunoSEQ multiplex PCR; TCRdb's version includes in-frame clones alone and lacks a portion of them. The table shows tens of thousands of clones, with roughly 94% occurring only once. Comment on this clone: Other DNA sequences in the same sample also yield this CDR3.

The receptor comes from a human donor in good health. This chain uses TRBV28 with TRBJ2-7; 9 positions agree with TRBD2. The sequenced sample consisted of T cells isolated from PBMCs. CDR3 loop: CASSFSGSLYEQYF. Written as DNA, the CDR3 is TGTGCCAGCAGTTTTAGCGGGAGCCTCTACGAGCAGTACTTC.